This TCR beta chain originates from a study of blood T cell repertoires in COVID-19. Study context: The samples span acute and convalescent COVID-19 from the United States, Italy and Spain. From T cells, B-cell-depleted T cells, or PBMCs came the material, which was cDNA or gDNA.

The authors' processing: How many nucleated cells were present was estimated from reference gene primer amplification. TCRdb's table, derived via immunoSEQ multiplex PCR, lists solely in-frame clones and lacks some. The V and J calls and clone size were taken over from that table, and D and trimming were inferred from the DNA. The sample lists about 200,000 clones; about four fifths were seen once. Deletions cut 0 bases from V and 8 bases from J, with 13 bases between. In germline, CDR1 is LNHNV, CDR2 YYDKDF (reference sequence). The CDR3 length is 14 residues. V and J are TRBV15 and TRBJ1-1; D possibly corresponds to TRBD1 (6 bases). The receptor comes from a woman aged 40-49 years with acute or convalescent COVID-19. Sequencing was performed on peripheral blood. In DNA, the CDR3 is TGTGCCACCAGCAGAGAAATTAGAGGGACAGAAGCTTTCTTT. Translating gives CATSREIRGTEAFF.